What follows are 13 T cell receptor beta chains derived from one specimen sequenced in a study of Ad26.COV2.S vaccination and SARS-CoV-2 variants. Assay used: immunoSEQ multiplex PCR; TCRdb lists only in-frame clones, some missing. The table lists around 170,000 clones, approximately 88% of them singletons. Specimen: peripheral blood, collected after recovery from COVID-19. The receptors were gathered from a human donor who had recovered from COVID-19.

This rearrangement joins TRBV29-1 to TRBJ1-2; TRBD1 aligns across 7 bases. The CDR3 covers 14 residues. CDR1 is SQVTM and CDR2 is ANQGSEA in the germline V gene. With 7 bases clipped from V and 6 bases from J, the junction kept 14 bases outside the gene matches. The chain's CDR3 is CSALAGQGGNGYTF. CDR3 nucleotide sequence: TGCAGCGCCCTTGCTGGGCAGGGGGGGAATGGCTACACCTTC.

This clone was recorded once. The rearrangement links TRBV9 to TRBJ2-2; TRBD2 agrees at 8 bases. There are 16 residues in the CDR3. J lost 3 bases, V lost 4 bases, and 8 bases had no gene match. Germline CDR1 SGDLS, CDR2 YYNGEE. The CDR3 DNA follows: TGTGCCAGCAGCTCCCTAAGCGGGAGTTACACCGGGGAGCTGTTTTTT. Protein: CASSSLSGSYTGELFF. The variable domain in full, with the rest retrieved from reference TRBV9 and TRBJ2-2, is DSGVTQTPKHLITATGQRVTLRCSPRSGDLSVYWYQQSLDQGLQFLIQYYNGEERAKGNILERFSAQQFPDLHSELNLSSLELGDSALYFCASSSLSGSYTGELFFGEGSRLTVL.

This clone was seen a handful of times. The gene calls are TRBV19 and TRBJ2-1, with D possibly TRBD2 on 7 matching bases. The CDR3 length is 16 residues. In germline, CDR1 is LNHDA, CDR2 SQIVND (reference sequence). Deletions cut 6 bases from V and 0 bases from J, with 15 bases between. The CDR3 loop reads CASSRQGGGSYNEQFF. CDR3 DNA sequence: TGTGCCAGTAGCCGGCAAGGGGGGGGCTCCTACAATGAGCAGTTCTTC.

The chain links TRBV2 to TRBJ2-7, with 10 bases aligning to TRBD1. Trimming at V came to 5 bases and at J to 3 bases, leaving 4 bases not matched to a gene. The CDR3 has 14 amino acids. CDR1 and CDR2 (germline): SNHLY, FYNNEI. CDR3 sequence: CASSRDRGFYEQYF. The DNA for the CDR3 is TGTGCCAGCAGTAGGGACAGGGGATTCTACGAGCAGTACTTC. The full variable domain, rest sourced from reference TRBV2 and TRBJ2-7, is EPEVTQTPSHQVTQMGQEVILRCVPISNHLYFYWYRQILGQKVEFLVSFYNNEISEKSEIFDDQFSVERPDGSNFTLKIRSTKLEDSAMYFCASSRDRGFYEQYFGPGTRLTVT.

This chain uses TRBV3-1 (or the pseudogene TRBV3-2) with TRBJ2-7, with a possible D match to TRBD2 (5 bases). CDR1 is LGHDT and CDR2 is YNNKEL in the germline V gene (reference sequence). V lost 1 base and J lost 3, with 7 bases in between. CDR3 size: 13 residues. CDR3 in DNA: TGTGCCAGCAGCCAAGGCGGGCTCTACGAGCAGTACTTC. Translation: CASSQGGLYEQYF.

The chain is built from TRBV15 and TRBJ2-5, with D unresolved. Trimming pared 1 base from V and 5 bases from J, leaving 8 bases between. The CDR3 has 13 amino acids. Germline lookup yields CDR1 LNHNV and CDR2 YYDKDF (reference sequence). In DNA, the CDR3 is TGTGCCACCAGCAGAGGAAATAGGGAGACCCAGTACTTC. Translated, it gives CATSRGNRETQYF.

The rearrangement joins TRBV6-5 to TRBJ2-7; 7 bases fit TRBD1. The CDR3 loop spans 14 amino acids. Germline assignment: CDR1 MNHEY and CDR2 SVGAGI. The trim removed 7 bases at V and 1 base at J, leaving 7 bases unmatched. The CDR3 loop is CASTPRGNSYEQYF. The CDR3 DNA reads as TGTGCCAGCACCCCCAGGGGGAATTCCTACGAGCAGTACTTC.

The rearrangement links TRBV6-5 to TRBJ2-5; D ambiguous. V was shortened by 4 bases and J by 3 bases, with 18 bases between the two germline ends. Germline CDR1 reads MNHEY; CDR2 reads SVGAGI. This CDR3 contains 16 residues. This CDR3 reads CASSFYSDPSKETQYF. CDR3 DNA sequence: TGTGCCAGCAGTTTCTACAGCGATCCCTCCAAAGAGACCCAGTACTTC.

V is TRBV6-5 and J is TRBJ2-7, with D perhaps assigned TRBD1 or TRBD2 (5 bases each). Trimming took 6 bases from V and 5 from J, leaving 17 bases between them. CDR3 length: 14 amino acids. The germline gives CDR1 MNHEY, CDR2 SVGAGI. CDR3: CASSSGTRNHEQYF. CDR3 bases: TGTGCCAGCAGCTCCGGGACCCGCAACCACGAGCAGTACTTC.

Notes on this clone: Other DNA sequences in this specimen translate into the identical CDR3. The gene calls are TRBV9 and TRBJ2-3; TRBD1 is a possible D gene (6 bases). The germline V gene encodes CDR1 SGDLS and CDR2 YYNGEE. V dropped 0 bases and J dropped 4 bases, with 9 bases sitting between them. This CDR3 comprises 14 residues. The CDR3 is CASSVGGGADTQYF. In DNA form, the CDR3 reads TGTGCCAGCAGCGTAGGAGGGGGTGCAGATACGCAGTATTTT.

To note about this clone: A much bigger clone sits one base away, suggesting this may be a read error. The chain combines TRBV5-1 with TRBJ2-4; no definite D call. V lost 0 bases and J 4 bases, leaving 2 bases between the germline ends. Germline V lookup: CDR1 SGHRS, CDR2 YFSETQ. The CDR3 sequence is 12 residues long. The CDR3 reads CASSLDKNIQYF. The CDR3 DNA reads as TGCGCCAGCAGCTTGGATAAAAACATTCAGTACTTC.

The chain uses TRBV6-5 and TRBJ2-7; D uncertain. The CDR3 runs to 13 residues. V lost 0 bases to trimming and J lost 5 bases, with 8 bases between them. Germline-derived CDR1 and CDR2 are MNHEY and SVGAGI. CDR3 DNA sequence: TGTGCCAGCAGTTACTCGTGGGGTGACGAGCAGTACTTC. Translation gives CASSYSWGDEQYF.

CDR3 nucleotides: TGTGCCGCAATTAATGAGGGAAACAATGAGCAGTTCTTC. Translation gives CAAINEGNNEQFF. V is TRBV10-3 and J is TRBJ2-1; tentative D call: TRBD2 (5 bases). V lost 11 bases and J 5 bases, leaving 16 bases between the germline ends. The CDR3 consists of 13 residues. Per germline, CDR1 ENHRY and CDR2 SYGVKD.